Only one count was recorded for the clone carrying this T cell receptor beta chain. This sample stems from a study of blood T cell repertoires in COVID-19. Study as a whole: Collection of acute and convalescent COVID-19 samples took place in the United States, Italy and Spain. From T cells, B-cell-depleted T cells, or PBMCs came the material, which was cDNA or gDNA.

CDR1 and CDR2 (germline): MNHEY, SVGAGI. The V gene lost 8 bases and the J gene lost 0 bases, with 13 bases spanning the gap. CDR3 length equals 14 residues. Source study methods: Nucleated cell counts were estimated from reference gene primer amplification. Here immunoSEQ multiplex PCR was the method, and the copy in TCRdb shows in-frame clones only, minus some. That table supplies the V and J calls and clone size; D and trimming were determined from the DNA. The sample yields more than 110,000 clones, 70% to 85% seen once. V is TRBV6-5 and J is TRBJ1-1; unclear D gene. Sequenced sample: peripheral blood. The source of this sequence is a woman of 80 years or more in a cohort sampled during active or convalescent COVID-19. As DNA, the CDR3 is TGTGCCAGCGGCCTTTTAGCATTGAACACTGAAGCTTTCTTT. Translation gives CASGLLALNTEAFF.